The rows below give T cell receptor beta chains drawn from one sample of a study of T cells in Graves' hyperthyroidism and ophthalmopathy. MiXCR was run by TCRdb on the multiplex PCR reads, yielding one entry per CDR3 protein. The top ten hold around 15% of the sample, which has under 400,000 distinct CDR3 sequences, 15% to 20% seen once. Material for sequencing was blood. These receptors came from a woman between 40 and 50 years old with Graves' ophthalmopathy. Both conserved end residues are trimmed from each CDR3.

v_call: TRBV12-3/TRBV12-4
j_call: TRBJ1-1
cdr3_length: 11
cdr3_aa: ASSLEVGTEAF

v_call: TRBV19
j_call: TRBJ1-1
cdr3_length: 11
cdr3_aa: ASRGRQNTEAF

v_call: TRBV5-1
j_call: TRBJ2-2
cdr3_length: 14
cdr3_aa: ASSLVQGAIPGELF

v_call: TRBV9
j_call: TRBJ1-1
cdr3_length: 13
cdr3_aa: ASSVAGAIGTEAF

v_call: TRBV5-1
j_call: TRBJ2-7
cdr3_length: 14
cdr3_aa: ASSLMTGRFSYEQY

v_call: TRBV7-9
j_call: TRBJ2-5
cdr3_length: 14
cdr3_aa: ASSPLRAGGIETQY

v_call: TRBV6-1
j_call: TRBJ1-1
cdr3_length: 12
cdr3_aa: ASSEAFQNTEAF

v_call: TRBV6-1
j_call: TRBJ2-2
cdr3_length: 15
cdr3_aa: ASSELGLADHTGELF

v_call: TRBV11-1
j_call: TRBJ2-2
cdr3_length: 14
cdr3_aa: ASSSLALGNTGELF

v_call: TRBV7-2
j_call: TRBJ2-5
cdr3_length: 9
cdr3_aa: ASSAVETQY

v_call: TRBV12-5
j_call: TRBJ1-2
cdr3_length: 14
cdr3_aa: ASGLVLDRRNYGYT

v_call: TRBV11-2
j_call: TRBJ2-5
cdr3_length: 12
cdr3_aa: ASSLNSATETQY

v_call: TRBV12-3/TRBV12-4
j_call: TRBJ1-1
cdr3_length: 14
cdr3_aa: ASSLTAGGPNTEAF

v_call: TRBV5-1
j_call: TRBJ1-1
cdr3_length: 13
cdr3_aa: ASSQRTGGGTEAF

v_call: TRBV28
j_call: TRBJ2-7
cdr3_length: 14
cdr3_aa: ASSYLGSGYSYEQY

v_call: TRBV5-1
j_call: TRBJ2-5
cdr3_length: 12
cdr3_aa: ASSPDGRGETQY

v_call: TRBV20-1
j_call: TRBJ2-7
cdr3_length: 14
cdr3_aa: SARDPGQGGLYEQY

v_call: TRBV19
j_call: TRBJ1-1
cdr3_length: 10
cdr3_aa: ASSIVTGEAF

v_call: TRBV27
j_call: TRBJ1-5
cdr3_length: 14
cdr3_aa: ASREGNTGLGQPQH

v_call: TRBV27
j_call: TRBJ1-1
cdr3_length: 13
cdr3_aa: ASSPKTGVNTEAF

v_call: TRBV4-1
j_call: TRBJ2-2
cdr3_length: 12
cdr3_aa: ASSQVSNTGELF

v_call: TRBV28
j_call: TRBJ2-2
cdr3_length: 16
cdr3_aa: ASSLFSGQGDDTGELF

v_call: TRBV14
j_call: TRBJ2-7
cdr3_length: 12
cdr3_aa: ASSQDWQGNEQY

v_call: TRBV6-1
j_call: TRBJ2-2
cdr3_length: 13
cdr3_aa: ASRGAGVDTGELF

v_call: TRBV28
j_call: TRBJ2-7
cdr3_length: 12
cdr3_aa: ASSYLITAYEQY

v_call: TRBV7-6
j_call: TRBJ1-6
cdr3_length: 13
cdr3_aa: ASSPRTGINSPLH

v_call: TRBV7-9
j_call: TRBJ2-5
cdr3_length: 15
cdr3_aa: ASSSRGSRLAEETQY

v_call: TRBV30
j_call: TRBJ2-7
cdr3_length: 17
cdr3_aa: AWSVYSSRSSGKAYEQY

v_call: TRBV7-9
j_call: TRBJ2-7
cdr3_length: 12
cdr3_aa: ASSSILNSREQY

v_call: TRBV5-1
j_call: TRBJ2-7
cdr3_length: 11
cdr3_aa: ASSGGRANEQY

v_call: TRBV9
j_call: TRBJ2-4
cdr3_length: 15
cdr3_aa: ASSPTRGGTGLDIQY

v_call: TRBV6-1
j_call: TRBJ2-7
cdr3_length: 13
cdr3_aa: ASTQDRGKSYEQY

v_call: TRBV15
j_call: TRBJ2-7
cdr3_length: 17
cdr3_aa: ATSPGQAYWEGRSYEQY

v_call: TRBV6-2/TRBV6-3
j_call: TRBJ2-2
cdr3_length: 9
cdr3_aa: ASSRAGELF

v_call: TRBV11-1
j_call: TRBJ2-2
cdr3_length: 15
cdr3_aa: ASSLAATITNTGELF

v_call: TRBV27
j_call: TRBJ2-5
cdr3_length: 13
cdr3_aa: ASRTTGWGYETQY

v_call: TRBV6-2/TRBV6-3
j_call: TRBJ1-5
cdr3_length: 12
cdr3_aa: ASSNGQGWQPQH

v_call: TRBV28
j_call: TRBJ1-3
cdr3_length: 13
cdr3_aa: ASSSGGNSGNTIY

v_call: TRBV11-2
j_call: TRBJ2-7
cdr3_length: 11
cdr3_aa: ASSGDRPYEQY

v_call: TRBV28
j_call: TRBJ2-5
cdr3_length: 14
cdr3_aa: ASSLWASGRGETQY

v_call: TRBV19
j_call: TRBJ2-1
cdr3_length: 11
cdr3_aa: ASRGGADNEQF

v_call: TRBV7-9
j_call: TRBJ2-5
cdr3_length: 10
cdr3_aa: ATRDRVETQY

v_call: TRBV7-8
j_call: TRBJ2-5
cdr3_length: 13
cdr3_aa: ASSLGGVRGETQY

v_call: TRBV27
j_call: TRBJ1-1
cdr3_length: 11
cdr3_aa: ATKRSLNTEAF

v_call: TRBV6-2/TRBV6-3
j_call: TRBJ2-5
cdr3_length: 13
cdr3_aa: ASSSYRKPQETQY

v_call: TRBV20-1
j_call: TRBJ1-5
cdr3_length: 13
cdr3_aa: SARPGQGTAQPQH

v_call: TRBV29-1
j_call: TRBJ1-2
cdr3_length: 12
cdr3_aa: SVPRPTGGYGYT

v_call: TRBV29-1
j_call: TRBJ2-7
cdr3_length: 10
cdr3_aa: SVTQNSYEQY

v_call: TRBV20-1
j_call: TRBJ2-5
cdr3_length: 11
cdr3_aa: SAGTSAEGTQY

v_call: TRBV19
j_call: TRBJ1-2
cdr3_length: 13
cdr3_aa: ASSMEWTGIYGYT

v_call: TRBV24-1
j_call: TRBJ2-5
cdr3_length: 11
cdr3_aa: ATSDSPSETQY

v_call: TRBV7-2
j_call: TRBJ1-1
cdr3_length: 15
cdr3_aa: ASSLGVVGRGRSEAF

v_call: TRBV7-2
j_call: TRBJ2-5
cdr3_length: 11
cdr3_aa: ASSPSRLETQY

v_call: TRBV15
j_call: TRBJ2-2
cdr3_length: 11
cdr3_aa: ATSRDHAGELF

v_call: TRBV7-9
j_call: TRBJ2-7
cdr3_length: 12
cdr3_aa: ASSPTSGTYEQY

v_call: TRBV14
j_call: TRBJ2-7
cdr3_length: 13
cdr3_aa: ASSQGQGATYEQY